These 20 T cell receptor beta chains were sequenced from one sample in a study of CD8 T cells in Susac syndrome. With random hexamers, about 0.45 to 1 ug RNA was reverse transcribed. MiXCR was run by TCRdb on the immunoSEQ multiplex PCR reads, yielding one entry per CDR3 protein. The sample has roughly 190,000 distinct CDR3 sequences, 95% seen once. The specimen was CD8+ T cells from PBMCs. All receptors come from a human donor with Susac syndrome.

CDR3 in DNA: TGTGCCAGCAGTAACTATGGTCGGAGCTCCTACAATGAGCAGTTCTTC. It codes for CASSNYGRSSYNEQFF. This chain connects TRBV7-3 to TRBJ2-1; D is uncertain. Germline assignment: CDR1 SGHTA and CDR2 FQGTGA. CDR3 length: 16 residues. Trimming took off 6 bases at V and 0 bases at J, with 15 bases between the two ends.

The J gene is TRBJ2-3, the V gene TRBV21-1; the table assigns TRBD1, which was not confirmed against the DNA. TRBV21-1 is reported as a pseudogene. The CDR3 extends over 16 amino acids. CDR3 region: CASSSRTDAHTDTQYF. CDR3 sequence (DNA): TGTGCCAGCAGCTCGAGGACAGACGCTCATACAGATACGCAGTATTTT.

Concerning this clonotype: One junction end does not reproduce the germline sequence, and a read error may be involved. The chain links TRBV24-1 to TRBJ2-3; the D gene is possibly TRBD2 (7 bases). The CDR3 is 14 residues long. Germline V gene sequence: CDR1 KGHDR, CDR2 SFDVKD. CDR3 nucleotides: TGTGCCACCGGTGAGGGGGGGAGCACAGATACGCAGTATTTT. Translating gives CATGEGGSTDTQYF.

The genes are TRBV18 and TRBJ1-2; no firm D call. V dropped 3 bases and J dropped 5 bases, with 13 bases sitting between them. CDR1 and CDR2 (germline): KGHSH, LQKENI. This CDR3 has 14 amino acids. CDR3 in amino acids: CASSPGLSGYGYTF. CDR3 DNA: TGTGCCAGCTCACCGGGCCTCTCTGGGTATGGCTACACCTTC.

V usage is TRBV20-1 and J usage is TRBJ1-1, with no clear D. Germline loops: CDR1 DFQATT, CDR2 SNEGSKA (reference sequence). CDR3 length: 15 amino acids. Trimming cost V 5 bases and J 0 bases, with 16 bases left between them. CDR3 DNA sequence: TGCAGTGCTCAGACTATAATGAGAATGAACACTGAAGCTTTCTTT. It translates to CSAQTIMRMNTEAFF.

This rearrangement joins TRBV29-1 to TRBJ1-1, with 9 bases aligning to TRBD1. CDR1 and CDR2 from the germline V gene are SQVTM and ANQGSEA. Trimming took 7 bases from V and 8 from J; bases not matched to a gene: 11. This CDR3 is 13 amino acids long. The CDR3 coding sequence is TGCAGCGACCTCTCCGGGACAGGGATCGAAGCTTTCTTT. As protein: CSDLSGTGIEAFF.

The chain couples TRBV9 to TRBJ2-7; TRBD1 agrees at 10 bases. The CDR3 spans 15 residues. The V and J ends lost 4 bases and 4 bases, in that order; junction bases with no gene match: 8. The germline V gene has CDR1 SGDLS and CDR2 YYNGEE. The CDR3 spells CASSPPGQGRYEQYF. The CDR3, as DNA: TGTGCCAGCAGCCCACCGGGACAGGGGAGGTACGAGCAGTACTTC.

CDR3 DNA: TGTGCCAGCAGCTCCTCCCTGGGACGACTGAAATCCTACAATGAGCAGTTCTTC. The encoded protein is CASSSSLGRLKSYNEQFF. V gene TRBV21-1 combines with J gene TRBJ2-1; no DNA check was done on the table's D call, TRBD1. TRBV21-1 is recorded as a pseudogene. The CDR3 spans 18 residues.

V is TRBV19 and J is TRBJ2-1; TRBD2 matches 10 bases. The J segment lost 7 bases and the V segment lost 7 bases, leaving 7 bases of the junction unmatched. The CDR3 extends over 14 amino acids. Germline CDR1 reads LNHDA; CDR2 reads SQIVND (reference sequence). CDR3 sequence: CASTTAGGPNEQFF. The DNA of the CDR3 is TGTGCCAGTACCACAGCGGGAGGGCCGAATGAGCAGTTCTTC.

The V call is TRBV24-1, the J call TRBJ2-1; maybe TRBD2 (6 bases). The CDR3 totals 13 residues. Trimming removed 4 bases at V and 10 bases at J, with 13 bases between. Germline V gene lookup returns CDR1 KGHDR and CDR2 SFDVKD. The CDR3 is CATSEGDSSEQFF. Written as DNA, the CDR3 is TGTGCCACCAGTGAGGGGGACTCCTCAGAGCAGTTCTTC.

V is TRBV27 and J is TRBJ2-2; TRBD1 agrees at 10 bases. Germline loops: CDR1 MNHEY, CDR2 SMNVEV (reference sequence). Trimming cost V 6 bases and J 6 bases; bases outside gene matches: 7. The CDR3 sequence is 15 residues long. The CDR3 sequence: CASSRGQGDAGELFF. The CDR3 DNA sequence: TGTGCCAGCAGCCGCGGACAGGGGGATGCCGGGGAGCTGTTTTTT.

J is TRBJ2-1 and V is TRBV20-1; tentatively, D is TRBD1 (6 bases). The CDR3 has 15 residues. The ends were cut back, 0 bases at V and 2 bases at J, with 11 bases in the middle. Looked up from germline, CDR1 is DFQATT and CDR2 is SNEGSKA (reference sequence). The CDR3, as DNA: TGCAGTGCTAGAGATAACGACAGGCCCTACAATGAGCAGTTCTTC. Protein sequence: CSARDNDRPYNEQFF.

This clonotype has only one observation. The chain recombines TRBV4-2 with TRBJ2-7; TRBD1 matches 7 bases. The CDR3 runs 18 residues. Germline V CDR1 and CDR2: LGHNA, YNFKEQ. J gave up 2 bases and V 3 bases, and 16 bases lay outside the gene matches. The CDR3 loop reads CASSQLLPGQRWAYEQYF. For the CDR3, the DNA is TGTGCCAGCAGCCAGTTGCTCCCGGGACAGAGATGGGCCTACGAGCAGTACTTC.

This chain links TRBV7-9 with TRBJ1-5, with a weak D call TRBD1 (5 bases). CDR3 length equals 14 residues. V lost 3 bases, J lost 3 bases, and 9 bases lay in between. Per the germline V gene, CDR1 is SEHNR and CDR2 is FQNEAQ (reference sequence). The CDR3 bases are TGTGCCAGCAGCTTCGGACAAGACAATCAGCCCCAGCATTTT. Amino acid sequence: CASSFGQDNQPQHF. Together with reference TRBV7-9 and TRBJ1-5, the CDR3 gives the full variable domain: DTGVSQNPRHKITKRGQNVTFRCDPISEHNRLYWYRQTLGQGPEFLTYFQNEAQLEKSRLLSDRFSAERPKGSFSTLEIQRTEQGDSAMYLCASSFGQDNQPQHFGDGTRLSIL.

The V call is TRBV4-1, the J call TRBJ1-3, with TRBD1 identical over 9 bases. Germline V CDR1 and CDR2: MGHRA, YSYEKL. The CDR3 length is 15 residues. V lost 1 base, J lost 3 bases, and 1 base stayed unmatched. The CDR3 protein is CASSQGQGDGNTIYF. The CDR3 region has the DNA TGCGCCAGCAGCCAAGGACAGGGGGATGGAAACACCATATATTTT.

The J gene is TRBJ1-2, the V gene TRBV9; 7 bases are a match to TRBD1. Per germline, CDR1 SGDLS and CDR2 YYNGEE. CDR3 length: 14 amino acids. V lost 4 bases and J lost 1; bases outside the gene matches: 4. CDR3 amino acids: CASSPGQDNYGYTF. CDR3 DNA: TGTGCCAGCAGCCCAGGACAGGATAACTATGGCTACACCTTC. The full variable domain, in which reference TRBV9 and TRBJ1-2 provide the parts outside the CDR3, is DSGVTQTPKHLITATGQRVTLRCSPRSGDLSVYWYQQSLDQGLQFLIQYYNGEERAKGNILERFSAQQFPDLHSELNLSSLELGDSALYFCASSPGQDNYGYTFGSGTRLTVV.

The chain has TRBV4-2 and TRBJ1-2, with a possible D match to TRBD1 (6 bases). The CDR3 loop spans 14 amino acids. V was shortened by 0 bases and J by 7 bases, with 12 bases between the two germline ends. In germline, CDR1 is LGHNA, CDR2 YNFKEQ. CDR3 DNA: TGTGCCAGCAGCCAAGATTTCACAGGGAGTGGCTACACCTTC. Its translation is CASSQDFTGSGYTF.

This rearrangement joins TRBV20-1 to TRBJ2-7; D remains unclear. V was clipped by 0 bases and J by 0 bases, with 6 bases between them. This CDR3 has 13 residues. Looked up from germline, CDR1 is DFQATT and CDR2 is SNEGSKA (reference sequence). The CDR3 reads CSARDASSYEQYF. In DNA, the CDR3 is TGCAGTGCTAGAGACGCGAGCTCCTACGAGCAGTACTTC.

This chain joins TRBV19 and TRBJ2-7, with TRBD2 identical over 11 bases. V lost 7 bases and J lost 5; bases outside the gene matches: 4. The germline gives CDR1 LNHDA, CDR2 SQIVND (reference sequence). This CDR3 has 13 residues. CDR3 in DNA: TGTGCCAGTAATCCGGGACTAGCGGACGAGCAGTACTTC. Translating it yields CASNPGLADEQYF.

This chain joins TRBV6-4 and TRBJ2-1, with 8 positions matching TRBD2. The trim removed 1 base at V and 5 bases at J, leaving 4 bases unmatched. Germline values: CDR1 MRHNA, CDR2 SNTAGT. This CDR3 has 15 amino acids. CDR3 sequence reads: CASSDLRGGNNEQFF. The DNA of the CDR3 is TGTGCCAGCAGTGACTTACGGGGGGGAAACAATGAGCAGTTCTTC.